This is a list of T cell receptor beta chains from one sample in a study of cytomegalovirus exposure and HLA in healthy donors. Data came from immunoSEQ multiplex PCR; TCRdb stores just in-frame clones and leaves some out. The sample totals 200,000 to 250,000 clones. The sample was PBMCs. The source is a woman aged 25 to 45 in good health and CMV-seropositive. Both conserved end residues are part of each CDR3. D genes are given only for firm matches.

>TRBV7-6|TRBJ2-3|.
CASSPPRGPASSTDTQYF
TGTGCCAGCAGCCCGCCGCGGGGGCCCGCATCTAGCACAGATACGCAGTATTTT
>TRBV9|TRBJ2-7|.
CASSRQQTFYEQYF
TGTGCCAGCAGCCGCCAACAGACCTTCTACGAGCAGTACTTC
>TRBV7-9|TRBJ1-1|TRBD1
CASSAHPSQGAGAEAFF
TGTGCCAGCAGCGCCCACCCCTCACAGGGGGCCGGTGCTGAAGCTTTCTTT
>TRBV5-1|TRBJ2-2|TRBD1
CASSLVWTGGTGELFF
TGCGCCAGCAGCTTGGTTTGGACAGGGGGGACCGGGGAGCTGTTTTTT
>TRBV10-3|TRBJ2-1|TRBD2
CAISESTSGNGNEQFF
TGTGCCATCAGTGAGTCGACCAGCGGGAACGGTAATGAGCAGTTCTTC
>TRBV29-1|TRBJ1-2|.
CSVLDRNYGYTF
TGCAGCGTCCTAGACAGAAACTATGGCTACACCTTC
>TRBV18|TRBJ2-3|TRBD2
CASSGTSGLTDTQYF
TGTGCCAGCTCCGGGACTAGCGGGCTAACAGATACGCAGTATTTT
>TRBV6-5|TRBJ1-2|TRBD1
CASSYGDRELNGYTF
TGTGCCAGCAGTTACGGGGACAGGGAGTTAAATGGCTACACCTTC
>TRBV29-1|TRBJ2-7|.
CSVLLGYEQYF
TGCAGCGTTCTCCTCGGGTACGAGCAGTACTTC
>TRBV7-9|TRBJ1-2|.
CASSLEVGTDGYTF
TGTGCCAGCAGCTTAGAGGTAGGGACTGACGGCTACACCTTC
>TRBV10-1|TRBJ2-5|.
CASSESQGGTQYF
TGCGCCAGCAGTGAGTCGCAGGGTGGGACCCAGTACTTC
>TRBV30|TRBJ1-1|TRBD1
CAWSGDSRNTEAFF
TGTGCCTGGAGTGGGGACAGCCGAAACACTGAAGCTTTCTTT
>TRBV19|TRBJ2-7|TRBD1
CASSSTGAGYEQYF
TGTGCCAGTAGCAGTACAGGGGCAGGCTACGAGCAGTACTTC
>TRBV5-1|TRBJ2-1|.
CASSLGGVGYNEQFF
TGCGCCAGCAGCTTGGGCGGGGTGGGATACAATGAGCAGTTCTTC
>TRBV7-8|TRBJ2-7|TRBD2
CASSLGTSVYEQYF
TGTGCCAGCAGCTTAGGGACTAGCGTCTACGAGCAGTACTTC
>TRBV5-4|TRBJ2-7|TRBD1
CASSVQGTAYEQYF
TGTGCCAGCAGCGTACAGGGGACCGCCTACGAGCAGTACTTC
>TRBV25-1|TRBJ1-1|.
CASSGHGRATEAFF
TGTGCCAGCAGTGGACACGGGAGGGCCACTGAAGCTTTCTTT
>TRBV18|TRBJ1-2|.
CASSPSDRSHGYTF
TGTGCCAGCTCACCATCCGACAGATCTCATGGCTACACCTTC
>TRBV19|TRBJ2-2|TRBD1
CAHHHRGRGELFF
TGTGCCCATCACCACAGGGGGCGAGGGGAGCTGTTTTTT
>TRBV5-1|TRBJ2-7|.
CASSKGHPGPYEQYF
TGCGCCAGCAGCAAGGGACACCCAGGACCCTACGAGCAGTACTTC
>TRBV4-1|TRBJ2-1|TRBD2
CASSQGLAGGKGSYNEQFF
TGCGCCAGCAGCCAGGGACTAGCGGGAGGTAAAGGATCCTACAATGAGCAGTTCTTC
>TRBV27|TRBJ2-7|TRBD1
CASSLMQGAGEQYF
TGTGCCAGCAGTTTAATGCAGGGGGCAGGCGAGCAGTACTTC
>TRBV5-6|TRBJ2-7|.
CASSLGISYEQYF
TGTGCCAGCAGCCTCGGGATCTCCTACGAGCAGTACTTC
>TRBV27|TRBJ1-1|.
CASSLNPGAEAFF
TGTGCCAGCAGTTTAAACCCGGGGGCTGAAGCTTTCTTT
>TRBV10-3|TRBJ2-7|TRBD2
CAISESGSGRPYEQYF
TGTGCCATCAGTGAATCCGGTAGCGGGAGGCCCTACGAGCAGTACTTC
>TRBV7-6|TRBJ2-5|.
CASSLAGARETQYF
TGTGCCAGCAGCTTAGCAGGGGCCCGAGAGACCCAGTACTTC
>TRBV6-6|TRBJ1-5|.
CASVRGGPSNQPQHF
TGTGCCAGCGTCCGCGGAGGGCCGAGCAATCAGCCCCAGCATTTT
>TRBV29-1|TRBJ1-1|.
CSVKLSLNTEAFF
TGCAGCGTTAAACTATCTTTGAACACTGAAGCTTTCTTT
>TRBV19|TRBJ2-2|.
CASRHTRGEAGELFF
TGTGCCAGTAGGCATACCAGGGGAGAAGCCGGGGAGCTGTTTTTT
>TRBV9|TRBJ2-7|TRBD2
CASSVASGTTYEQYF
TGTGCCAGCAGCGTAGCTAGCGGGACTACCTACGAGCAGTACTTC
>TRBV13|TRBJ1-5|.
CASSQAGLGQPQHF
TGTGCCAGCAGCCAAGCCGGGTTAGGTCAGCCCCAGCATTTT
>TRBV10-3|TRBJ1-3|.
CAISTGSSGNTIYF
TGTGCCATCAGTACAGGGAGCTCTGGAAACACCATATATTTT
>TRBV18|TRBJ2-7|.
CASSGPSLSYEQYF
TGTGCCAGCTCAGGGCCCTCCCTTTCCTACGAGCAGTACTTC
>TRBV4-1|TRBJ1-2|.
CASSPARDGGYGYTF
TGCGCCAGCAGCCCTGCGCGGGACGGGGGCTATGGCTACACCTTC
>TRBV6-5|TRBJ1-1|.
CASSHRQANTEAFF
TGTGCCAGCAGCCATAGACAGGCGAACACTGAAGCTTTCTTT
>TRBV10-1|TRBJ1-1|.
CASRRLTNTEAFF
TGCGCCAGCAGGAGGCTTACGAACACTGAAGCTTTCTTT
>TRBV6-5|TRBJ2-5|TRBD2
CATQVAGDWKTQYF
TGTGCCACCCAGGTAGCGGGAGATTGGAAGACCCAGTACTTC
>TRBV5-1|TRBJ2-7|TRBD1
CASSLEVTGVYEQYF
TGCGCCAGCAGCTTGGAAGTAACAGGGGTCTACGAGCAGTACTTC
>TRBV2|TRBJ2-5|TRBD2
CASKRTSGGRETQYF
TGTGCCAGCAAACGGACTAGCGGGGGCCGGGAGACCCAGTACTTC
>TRBV4-1|TRBJ2-1|TRBD2
CASSQAGRGGTYNEQFF
TGCGCCAGCAGCCAAGCCGGACGGGGGGGGACTTACAATGAGCAGTTCTTC
>TRBV28|TRBJ1-4|TRBD1
CASSLGQGATNEKLFF
TGTGCCAGCAGTCTAGGACAGGGGGCAACTAATGAAAAACTGTTTTTT
>TRBV6-5|TRBJ2-7|TRBD1
CASSRGLAAYEQYF
TGTGCCAGCTCTAGGGGGCTAGCTGCCTACGAGCAGTACTTC
>TRBV5-6|TRBJ2-5|TRBD1
CASSSGTGQETQYF
TGTGCCAGCAGCTCCGGGACAGGCCAAGAGACCCAGTACTTC